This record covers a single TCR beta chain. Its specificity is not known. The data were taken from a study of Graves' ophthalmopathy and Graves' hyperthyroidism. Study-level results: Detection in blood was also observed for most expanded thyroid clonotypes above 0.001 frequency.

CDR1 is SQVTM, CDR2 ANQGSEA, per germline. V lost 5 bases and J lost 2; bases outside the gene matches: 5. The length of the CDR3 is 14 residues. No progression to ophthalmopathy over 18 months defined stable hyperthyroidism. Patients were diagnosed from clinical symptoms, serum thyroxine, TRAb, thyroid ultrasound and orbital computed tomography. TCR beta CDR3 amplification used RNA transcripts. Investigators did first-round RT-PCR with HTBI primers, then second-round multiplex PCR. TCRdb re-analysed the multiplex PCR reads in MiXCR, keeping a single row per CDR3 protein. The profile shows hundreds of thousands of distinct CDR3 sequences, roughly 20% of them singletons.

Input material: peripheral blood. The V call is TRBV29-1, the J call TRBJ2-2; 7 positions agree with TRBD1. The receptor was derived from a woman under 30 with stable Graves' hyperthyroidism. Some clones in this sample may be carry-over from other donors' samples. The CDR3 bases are TGCAGCGTTAAGGGACAGATCAACACCGGGGAGCTGTTTTTT. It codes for CSVKGQINTGELFF.